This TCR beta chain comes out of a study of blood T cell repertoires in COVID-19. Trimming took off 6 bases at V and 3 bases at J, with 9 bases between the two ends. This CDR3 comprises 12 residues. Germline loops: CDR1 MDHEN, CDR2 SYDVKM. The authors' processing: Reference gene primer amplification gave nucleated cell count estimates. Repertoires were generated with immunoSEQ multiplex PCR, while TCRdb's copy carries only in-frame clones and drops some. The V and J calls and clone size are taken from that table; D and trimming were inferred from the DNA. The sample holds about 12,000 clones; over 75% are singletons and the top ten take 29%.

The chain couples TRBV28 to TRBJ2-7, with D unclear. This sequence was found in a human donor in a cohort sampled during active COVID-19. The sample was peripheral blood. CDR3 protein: CASSSVRYEQYF. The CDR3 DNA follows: TGTGCCAGCAGCTCCGTCCGCTACGAGCAGTACTTC.